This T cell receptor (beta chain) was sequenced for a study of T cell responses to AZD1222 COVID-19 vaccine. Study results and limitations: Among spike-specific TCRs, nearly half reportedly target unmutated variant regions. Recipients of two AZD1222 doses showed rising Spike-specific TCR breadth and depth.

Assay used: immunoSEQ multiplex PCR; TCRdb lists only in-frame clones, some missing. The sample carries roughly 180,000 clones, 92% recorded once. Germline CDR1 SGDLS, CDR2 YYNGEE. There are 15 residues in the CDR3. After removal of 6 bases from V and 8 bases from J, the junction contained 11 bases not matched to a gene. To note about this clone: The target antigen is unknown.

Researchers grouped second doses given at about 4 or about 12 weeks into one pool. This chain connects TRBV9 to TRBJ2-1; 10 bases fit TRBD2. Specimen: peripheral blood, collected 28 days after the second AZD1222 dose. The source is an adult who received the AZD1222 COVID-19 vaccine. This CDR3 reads CASKPIAGGAHEQFF. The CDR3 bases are TGTGCCAGCAAGCCGATAGCGGGAGGTGCCCATGAGCAGTTCTTC.